Each of the 20 T cell receptor beta chains below was sequenced from the same sample in a study of T cell clonality in common variable immunodeficiency. Sequenced by immunoSEQ multiplex PCR; TCRdb stores in-frame clones only, minus some. The sample has tens of thousands of clones, none seen only once. The sample taken for sequencing was peripheral blood mononuclear cells. These receptors all stem from a person aged 18 to 75 in good health.

This clone came up many times. The read halts 3 residues ahead of the CDR3 end, with the missing end drawn from the germline J gene. The chain couples TRBV5-6 to TRBJ1-5; a possible D gene is TRBD1 (5 bases). The V gene's germline CDR1 is SGHDT and CDR2 YYEEEE. Trimming took off 4 bases at V and 7 bases at J, with 15 bases between the two ends. The length of the CDR3 is 14 residues. The CDR3 is CASSRGFGRQPQHF. The covered CDR3 bases are TGTGCCAGCAGCCGGGGGTTCGGGAGGCAGCCC.

Remarks on this clone: The read ends 3 residues early relative to the CDR3; the germline J gene fills the gap. The chain has TRBV20-1 and TRBJ1-2, with 9 bases matching TRBD1. Germline V CDR1 and CDR2: DFQATT, SNEGSKA (reference sequence). CDR3 size: 14 residues. The part of the CDR3 DNA that was read is TGCAGTGCTACTGACAGGGGGAGCTCCTACGAC. This gives the protein CSATDRGSSYD. The complete CDR3 reads CSATDRGSSYDYTF.

This clone was seen many times. The observed sequence ends 3 residues before the CDR3 terminus, with the missing tail filled in from the germline J gene. The V call is TRBV7-9, the J call TRBJ2-7, with D tentatively TRBD2 (6 bases). The CDR3 extends over 14 amino acids. V was shortened by 5 bases and J by 4 bases, with 15 bases between the two germline ends. Per germline, CDR1 SEHNR and CDR2 FQNEAQ (reference sequence). The CDR3 DNA, read in part, is TGTGCCAGCAGCCCCCGGGACTCCTATTACGAG. Amino acid sequence: CASSPRDSYYE. The complete CDR3 protein is CASSPRDSYYEQYF. Full variable domain (rest looked up from reference TRBV7-9 and TRBJ2-7): DTGVSQNPRHKITKRGQNVTFRCDPISEHNRLYWYRQTLGQGPEFLTYFQNEAQLEKSRLLSDRFSAERPKGSFSTLEIQRTEQGDSAMYLCASSPRDSYYEQYFGPGTRLTVT.

In this sample, this clone turned up many times. Coverage ceases 3 residues before the CDR3 finishes, and the germline J gene fills in the end. This sequence joins TRBV2 and TRBJ1-5; maybe TRBD1 (6 bases). Germline CDR1 is SNHLY and CDR2 is FYNNEI. CDR3 length equals 14 residues. Between the trimmed V and J ends, which lost 4 bases and 4 bases, there was a span of 11 bases. CDR3 protein: CASSAVTGNQPQHF. Partial CDR3 DNA: TGTGCCAGCAGTGCGGTCACAGGGAATCAGCCC.

This clone was seen ten or more times. The read falls 3 residues short of the CDR3 end, and the missing part is taken from the germline J gene. The identical CDR3 is also encoded by other nucleotide sequences in the sample. The chain is built from TRBV20-1 and TRBJ2-1; TRBD1 matches at 7 bases. Germline V gene sequence: CDR1 DFQATT, CDR2 SNEGSKA (reference sequence). This CDR3 is built from 14 residues. V was clipped by 6 bases and J by 1 base; unmatched bases: 6. Partial CDR3 DNA: TGCAGTGCACAACGGGACAGTTCCTACAATGAG. It codes for CSAQRDSSYNE. The full CDR3 is CSAQRDSSYNEQFF.

Many counts were recorded for this clone. The read terminates 3 residues ahead of where the CDR3 ends, so the germline J gene completes it. V is TRBV9 and J is TRBJ2-1; 8 bases are shared with TRBD2. V gave up 2 bases and J gave up 3 bases; unmatched junction bases: 7. The CDR3 is 16 amino acids. Germline lookup yields CDR1 SGDLS and CDR2 YYNGEE. Here the CDR3 reads CASSVGGAEYYNEQFF. The DNA read from the CDR3 is TGTGCCAGCAGCGTCGGGGGGGCGGAATACTACAATGAG.

This clone was recorded many times. The CDR3 end falls 3 residues outside the read, so it is completed with the germline J gene. The chain recombines TRBV5-4 with TRBJ2-2, with D unclear. The CDR3 runs 16 residues. Trimming left V 4 bases short and J 2 bases short, with 15 bases between. Germline CDR1 is SGHNT and CDR2 is YYREEE (reference sequence). Incomplete CDR3 DNA: TGTGCCAGCAGCACGGGTCTCCCTTCTAACACCGGGGAG. Protein sequence: CASSTGLPSNTGE. The full CDR3 is CASSTGLPSNTGELFF.

This clone has a count of ten or more. Read sequence stops 3 residues before the CDR3 end, and the germline J gene provides the missing end. V is TRBV6-4 and J is TRBJ2-3, with 7 bases matching TRBD2. There are 15 residues in the CDR3. Per germline, CDR1 MRHNA and CDR2 SNTAGT. Trimming took 0 bases from V and 2 from J; bases not matched to a gene: 2. The CDR3: CASSDSREPTDTQYF. Incomplete CDR3 DNA: TGTGCCAGCAGTGACTCGCGGGAGCCCACAGATACG.

Ten or more counts support this clone. The CDR3 goes on 3 residues after the read ends, and that part is filled in from the germline J gene. V gene TRBV7-6 combines with J gene TRBJ1-4, with D possibly being TRBD1 (5 bases). This CDR3 has 15 amino acids. Germline V gene sequence: CDR1 SGHVS, CDR2 FNYEAQ. CDR3 loop: CASSSSSTAPLELFF. CDR3 bases read: TGTGCCAGCAGCTCCTCTTCGACAGCGCCCTTGGAA.

This clone was observed many times. The read terminates 3 residues ahead of where the CDR3 ends, so the germline J gene completes it. The V and J genes are TRBV3-1 (or the pseudogene TRBV3-2) and TRBJ2-3, with TRBD2 as a possible D gene (6 bases). The CDR3 is made up of 15 amino acids. V lost 1 base and J 1 base, leaving 9 bases between the germline ends. CDR1 is LGHDT and CDR2 is YNNKEL in the germline V gene (reference sequence). The CDR3 sequence is CASSQGDSGTDTQYF. The part of the CDR3 DNA that was read is TGTGCCAGCAGCCAAGGGGACTCCGGCACAGATACG.

Ten or more counts support this clone. Read sequence stops 3 residues before the CDR3 end, and the germline J gene provides the missing end. J is TRBJ2-4 and V is TRBV5-1; tentatively, D is TRBD1 (6 bases). The V gene's germline CDR1 is SGHRS and CDR2 YFSETQ. The CDR3 totals 13 residues. This CDR3 is CASREDSDYGQYF. The DNA read from the CDR3 is TGCGCCAGCAGGGAGGACAGCGACTATGGT.

The table lists this clone with many counts. The read gets to within 3 residues of the CDR3 end, and the germline J gene fills in the rest. V and J are TRBV28 and TRBJ1-1, with 7 bases aligning to TRBD1. Germline CDR1 is MDHEN and CDR2 is SYDVKM. This CDR3 comprises 15 residues. V trimming: 9 bases; J trimming: 0 bases; junction bases outside the gene matches: 10. CDR3 residues: CASQRGPTMNTEAFF. The covered CDR3 bases are TGTGCCAGTCAGAGGGGGCCTACTATGAACACTGAA.

Comments on this clone: From the germline J gene comes the end of the CDR3, since the read stops 3 residues before it. The V gene is TRBV20-1, the J gene TRBJ2-7, with 8 bases lining up with TRBD2. Germline CDR1 DFQATT, CDR2 SNEGSKA (reference sequence). The CDR3 covers 14 residues. V was pared by 1 base and J by 3 bases, with 5 bases of the junction left unmatched. The covered CDR3 bases are TGCAGTGCTAGAGCGTCGGGGGGGAACTACGAG. Translating gives CSARASGGNYE. The whole CDR3 sequence reads CSARASGGNYEQYF.

Turning to this clone: The read falls 3 residues short of the CDR3 end, and the missing part is taken from the germline J gene. The chain links TRBV11-2 to TRBJ2-1; D not certain. This CDR3 comprises 13 residues. In germline, CDR1 is SGHAT, CDR2 FQNNGV. The V gene lost 0 bases and the J gene lost 7 bases, with 7 bases spanning the gap. The DNA read from the CDR3 is TGTGCCAGCAGCTTAGAGTCGGTGAATGAG. This translates into CASSLESVNE. The full-length CDR3 reads as CASSLESVNEQFF.

This clone was recorded many times. The CDR3 end falls 3 residues outside the read, so it is completed with the germline J gene. The chain links TRBV19 to TRBJ1-2; the D gene is possibly TRBD1 (5 bases). The CDR3 is made up of 15 amino acids. CDR1 is LNHDA, CDR2 SQIVND, per germline (reference sequence). V gave up 1 base and J gave up 2 bases, with 11 bases separating them. The CDR3 DNA, read in part, is TGTGCCAGTAGTATAGTAAGGGGTGGAAACTATGGC. Protein product: CASSIVRGGNYG. The complete CDR3 protein is CASSIVRGGNYGYTF.

This clone was recorded many times. The CDR3 end is not reached by the read, which stops 3 residues before it; the germline J gene fills it in. The V gene is TRBV7-8, the J gene TRBJ1-4; TRBD1 aligns across 7 bases. Trimming cost V 3 bases and J 7 bases; bases outside gene matches: 5. In germline, CDR1 is SGHVS, CDR2 FQNEAQ. The CDR3 is 14 amino acids. CDR3 bases read: TGTGCCAGCAGCTTCGGGTCAGGGGGTGAAAAA. Translation: CASSFGSGGEK. In full, the CDR3 is CASSFGSGGEKLFF.

This clone has a count of ten or more. The sequence runs out 3 residues before the end of the CDR3; the remainder is reconstructed from the germline J gene. V is TRBV2 and J is TRBJ1-3; D might be TRBD1 (6 bases). The germline CDR1 and CDR2 sequences are SNHLY and FYNNEI. The V end lost 4 bases, the J end lost 4 bases, and 11 bases lay between the germline ends. This CDR3 spans 14 amino acids. The DNA read from the CDR3 is TGTGCCAGCAGTGGGGGGGGCGGCGGAAACACC. Protein sequence: CASSGGGGGNT. The CDR3 reads in full as CASSGGGGGNTIYF.

Ten or more counts support this clone. The CDR3 DNA, read in part, is TGTGCCAGCAGCCCTGGGACTGGAGCCTACGAG. Its protein product is CASSPGTGAYE. Given in full, the CDR3 is CASSPGTGAYEQYF. The chain recombines TRBV4-2 with TRBJ2-7; maybe TRBD2 (6 bases). The read halts 3 residues ahead of the CDR3 end, with the missing end drawn from the germline J gene. Trimming left V 4 bases short and J 2 bases short, with 12 bases between. CDR1 is LGHNA and CDR2 is YNFKEQ in the germline V gene. This CDR3 contains 14 residues.

Only a few counts were recorded for this clone. The CDR3 goes on 3 residues after the read ends, and that part is filled in from the germline J gene. V usage is TRBV2 and J usage is TRBJ2-1; 13 bases map to TRBD2. Germline lookup yields CDR1 SNHLY and CDR2 FYNNEI. J lost 4 bases, V lost 8 bases, and 14 bases had no gene match. The CDR3 extends over 18 amino acids. This CDR3 reads CASLTGLTSGRQYNEQFF. Incomplete CDR3 DNA: TGTGCCAGCTTGACAGGGTTGACTAGCGGGAGGCAATACAATGAG.

This clone has ten or more counts. CDR3 bases read: TGTGCCAGCAAACTCCCACCCGGTGAGGGGGACTATGGC. Translating it yields CASKLPPGEGDYG. The whole CDR3 sequence is CASKLPPGEGDYGYTF. The chain is built from TRBV12-3 or TRBV12-4 and TRBJ1-2, with D possibly matching TRBD1 (6 bases). The CDR3 extends 3 residues past the end of the read, so its final part is completed from the germline J gene. This CDR3 is built from 16 residues. V was trimmed by 7 bases and J by 3 bases, leaving 21 bases between them.